One sample yielded the 29 T cell receptor beta chains listed below, sequenced in a study of naive and memory T cell subsets. An equimolar mix of two oligonucleotides served as the beta constant-region primer for TRBC1 and TRBC2. Ligated cDNA was amplified by four rounds of PCR with nested alpha and beta constant-region primers and SP2. Via MiXCR, TCRdb re-called the UMI-ligation and nested PCR reads, giving one row per CDR3 protein. The sample lists about 22,000 distinct CDR3 sequences, around 8.8% occurring once. Sequences were obtained from central memory CD8+ T cells from blood. Every receptor here comes from a human donor in good health.

The V call is TRBV21-1, the J call TRBJ2-7; TRBD2, as called in the table, went unchecked against the DNA. TRBV21-1 is recorded as a pseudogene. CDR3 length: 16 residues. For the CDR3, the DNA is TGTGCCAGCACCAGCCCTGAGTGGCTAGTTGCTTACGAGCAGTACTTC. Protein sequence: CASTSPEWLVAYEQYF.

This clonotype was seen at least ten times. This sequence joins TRBV6-2 or TRBV6-3 and TRBJ2-7, with D unclear. V lost 2 bases to trimming and J lost 0 bases, with 8 bases between them. Looked up from germline, CDR1 is MNHEY and CDR2 is SVGEGT. This CDR3 comprises 14 residues. For the CDR3, the DNA is TGTGCCAGCAGTTACGAATCCCCCTCCTACGAGCAGTACTTC. Translated: CASSYESPSYEQYF.

The table lists this clonotype with many counts. The gene calls are TRBV24-1 and TRBJ2-7, with 8 bases lining up with TRBD1. The CDR3 extends over 16 amino acids. Germline V lookup: CDR1 KGHDR, CDR2 SFDVKD. With V trimmed by 6 bases and J by 3 bases, 12 bases remained unmatched. CDR3 loop: CATSSTPQGAGYEQYF. In nucleotides, the CDR3 is TGTGCCACCAGTTCAACGCCCCAGGGGGCCGGCTACGAGCAGTACTTC.

The CDR3 loop is CATSDSAREYTGELFF. CDR3 DNA sequence: TGTGCCACCAGTGATTCAGCCAGGGAATATACCGGGGAGCTGTTTTTT. This chain links TRBV24-1 with TRBJ2-2; tentatively, D is TRBD1 (5 bases). The CDR3 is 16 residues long. Germline V CDR1 and CDR2: KGHDR, SFDVKD. With 2 bases removed from V and 5 bases from J, the gap between germline ends came to 14 bases.

The chain employs TRBV29-1 and TRBJ2-7; no definite D call. With 2 bases removed from V and 3 bases from J, the gap between germline ends came to 8 bases. Germline CDR1 reads SQVTM; CDR2 reads ANQGSEA. This CDR3 comprises 12 residues. In DNA, the CDR3 is TGCAGCGTTGAAAACAGCTACTACGAGCAGTACTTC. Residues: CSVENSYYEQYF.

A word on this clonotype: This could be a read error, since a much larger clone is one nucleotide away. V is TRBV20-1 and J is TRBJ2-3; 13 nucleotides match TRBD2. Germline values: CDR1 DFQATT, CDR2 SNEGSKA (reference sequence). The V segment lost 6 bases and the J segment 14 bases; nucleotides outside the gene matches: 14. There are 14 residues in the CDR3. The CDR3 here is CSARGLAGEVSLYF. DNA for the CDR3: TGCAGTGCCCGAGGACTAGCGGGAGAGGTCTCGCTGTATTTT.

This clonotype was observed many times. The V gene is TRBV29-1, the J gene TRBJ2-7; 7 bases are shared with TRBD2. In germline, CDR1 is SQVTM, CDR2 ANQGSEA. The CDR3 consists of 15 residues. V lost 6 bases, J lost 3 bases, and 14 bases stayed unmatched. CDR3 amino acids: CSVTSGDSSFYEQYF. As DNA, the CDR3 is TGCAGCGTAACAAGCGGGGACTCCTCCTTCTACGAGCAGTACTTC.

The sample holds a few counts of this clonotype. The V and J genes are TRBV19 and TRBJ1-1; 11 nucleotides match TRBD1. The CDR3 is made up of 13 amino acids. V lost 5 bases and J lost 7; bases outside the gene matches: 3. Germline V gene lookup returns CDR1 LNHDA and CDR2 SQIVND (reference sequence). This CDR3 is CASSLGTGGEAFF. CDR3 bases: TGTGCCAGTAGTCTCGGGACAGGGGGTGAAGCTTTCTTT.

The chain is built from TRBV7-9 and TRBJ2-1; D may be TRBD1 (5 bases). This CDR3 has 13 residues. Germline V gene lookup returns CDR1 SEHNR and CDR2 FQNEAQ (reference sequence). Trimming left V 1 base short and J 5 bases short, with 6 bases between. The CDR3 DNA follows: TGTGCCAGCAGCTTAGGGACAAACAATGAGCAGTTCTTC. It is translated as CASSLGTNNEQFF.

This clonotype was seen a few times. The rearrangement uses TRBV7-9 and TRBJ2-7, with TRBD1 identical over 11 bases. The V segment lost 2 bases and the J segment 5 bases; nucleotides outside the gene matches: 8. Germline lookup yields CDR1 SEHNR and CDR2 FQNEAQ (reference sequence). This CDR3 is 16 amino acids long. The CDR3 is CASSLSDRGPWDEQYF. The CDR3 region has the DNA TGTGCCAGCAGCTTATCGGACAGGGGGCCCTGGGACGAGCAGTACTTC.

A few counts support this clonotype. V usage is TRBV6-5 and J usage is TRBJ1-4; TRBD1 might be the D (5 bases). CDR3 length equals 16 residues. V was cut by 6 bases and J by 7 bases, with 21 bases left in between. Germline values: CDR1 MNHEY, CDR2 SVGAGI. CDR3 amino acids: CASRSKFAGRREKLFF. CDR3 DNA: TGTGCCAGCAGATCAAAATTCGCAGGGCGACGTGAAAAACTGTTTTTT.

This clonotype was seen ten or more times. The chain joins TRBV7-8 to TRBJ1-6; D perhaps matches TRBD1 (5 bases). V was clipped by 4 bases and J by 10 bases, with 20 bases between them. CDR3 size: 16 residues. CDR1 is SGHVS, CDR2 FQNEAQ, per germline. CDR3 bases: TGTGCCAGCAGCTCAACTACCGGGGCAGGGACGTCACCCCTCCACTTT. It specifies CASSSTTGAGTSPLHF.

This clonotype was seen repeatedly, ten times or more. The chain is built from TRBV6-5 and TRBJ2-3, with 12 bases fitting TRBD2. V shed 6 bases, J shed 4 bases, and the junction held 5 bases outside the gene matches. The CDR3 is made up of 15 amino acids. The germline V gene encodes CDR1 MNHEY and CDR2 SVGAGI. This chain's CDR3 is CASSKTSGSADTQYF. The CDR3 DNA follows: TGTGCCAGCAGCAAGACTAGCGGGAGCGCAGATACGCAGTATTTT.

This clonotype was found a few times. This chain links TRBV5-4 with TRBJ2-3; D perhaps matches TRBD2 (5 bases). The CDR3 length is 13 residues. The V end lost 6 bases, the J end lost 3 bases, and 11 bases lay between the germline ends. The V gene's germline CDR1 is SGHNT and CDR2 YYREEE (reference sequence). In DNA, the CDR3 is TGTGCCAGCACACTAGATATGACAGATACGCAGTATTTT. It codes for CASTLDMTDTQYF.

V is TRBV20-1 and J is TRBJ2-1; 11 positions match TRBD2. The CDR3 length is 16 residues. CDR1 and CDR2 from the germline V gene are DFQATT and SNEGSKA (reference sequence). With V trimmed by 6 bases and J by 7 bases, 14 bases remained unmatched. CDR3 nucleotide sequence: TGCAGTGCGCCAACCTTAGCGGGAGGGGATAGGAATGAGCAGTTCTTC. Amino acid sequence: CSAPTLAGGDRNEQFF.

This clonotype was detected many times. The V gene is TRBV20-1, the J gene TRBJ1-4; 9 nucleotides agree with TRBD1. Per germline, CDR1 DFQATT and CDR2 SNEGSKA (reference sequence). The ends lost 5 bases at V and 5 bases at J; junction bases unmatched: 9. CDR3 length: 15 amino acids. CDR3 loop: CSASLYRGLNEKLFF. The CDR3 DNA reads TGCAGTGCTTCTCTTTACAGGGGGCTCAATGAAAAACTGTTTTTT.

The chain couples TRBV13 to TRBJ2-1; 14 bases line up with TRBD2. The CDR3 consists of 19 residues. CDR1 PRHDT and CDR2 FYEKMQ come from the germline V gene (reference sequence). Trimming took 5 bases from V and 0 from J; bases not matched to a gene: 9. CDR3: CASSPGLAGGTSSYNEQFF. For the CDR3, the DNA is TGTGCCAGCAGCCCTGGACTAGCGGGAGGTACAAGCTCCTACAATGAGCAGTTCTTC.

In this sample, this clonotype turned up many times. The chain has TRBV5-8 and TRBJ1-1; D is unresolved. This CDR3 has 15 residues. The ends were cut back, 6 bases at V and 1 base at J, with 16 bases in the middle. Germline CDR1 and CDR2: SGHTS and YDEGEE. The CDR3 nucleotides are TGTGCCAGCACCCACTCGAGAAACTGGAACACTGAAGCTTTCTTT. Translating gives CASTHSRNWNTEAFF.

There are a few counts of this clonotype. The chain couples TRBV6-5 to TRBJ2-2; TRBD1 might be the D (5 bases). Trimming left V 6 bases short and J 4 bases short, with 15 bases between. CDR3 length: 15 amino acids. Germline V gene lookup returns CDR1 MNHEY and CDR2 SVGAGI. The CDR3 region is CASRILTGATGELFF. DNA of the CDR3: TGTGCCAGCAGAATACTAACTGGGGCCACCGGGGAGCTGTTTTTT.

This sequence joins TRBV6-1 and TRBJ2-1; TRBD2 aligns across 9 bases. Germline CDR1 is MNHNS and CDR2 is SASEGT. This CDR3 has 15 residues. The junction had 6 bases not matched to a gene; V was cut back by 2 bases and J by 7 bases. This chain's CDR3 is CASSESSGSSNEQFF. CDR3 DNA: TGTGCCAGCAGTGAAAGTAGCGGGAGCTCAAATGAGCAGTTCTTC.

This clonotype was detected many times. The chain links TRBV27 to TRBJ2-7, with a possible D match to TRBD1 (6 bases). The CDR3 runs 12 residues. V was pared by 8 bases and J by 5 bases, with 13 bases between. The germline gives CDR1 MNHEY, CDR2 SMNVEV (reference sequence). CDR3 bases: TGTGCCAGCGGAGAACAGGGAAACGAGCAGTACTTC. It is translated as CASGEQGNEQYF.

This clonotype was picked up many times. The genes are TRBV29-1 and TRBJ2-1, with D unresolved. The V and J ends lost 7 bases and 2 bases respectively, with 9 bases between them. The CDR3 totals 12 residues. Germline V gives CDR1 SQVTM, CDR2 ANQGSEA. For the CDR3, the DNA is TGCAGCGCGGACCCAACCTACAATGAGCAGTTCTTC. This gives the protein CSADPTYNEQFF.

Concerning this clonotype: A read error is possible here, since a much larger clone lies one base away. The V call is TRBV6-2 or TRBV6-3, the J call TRBJ2-2; the D is unclear. Trimming pared 8 bases from V and 4 bases from J, leaving 5 bases between. The CDR3 extends over 11 amino acids. Germline CDR1 is MNHEY and CDR2 is SVGEGT. CDR3 residues: CASVITGELFF. The CDR3 DNA is TGTGCCAGCGTGATCACCGGGGAGCTGTTTTTT.

The chain uses TRBV12-5 and TRBJ1-5, with D tentatively TRBD1 (5 bases). The CDR3 spans 14 residues. Trimming pared 6 bases from V and 1 base from J, leaving 10 bases between. Germline loops: CDR1 LGHNT, CDR2 FRNRAP. CDR3 sequence: CASGPDSSNQPQHF. For the CDR3, the DNA is TGTGCTAGTGGACCTGACAGCAGCAATCAGCCCCAGCATTTT.

This clonotype occurred a few times. The V and J genes are TRBV12-3 or TRBV12-4 and TRBJ1-1; no clear D gene. This CDR3 has 13 residues. Trimming took 3 bases from V and 4 from J, leaving 9 bases between them. CDR3 residues: CASSFAVGTEAFF. The CDR3 nucleotides read TGTGCCAGCAGTTTTGCGGTCGGCACTGAAGCTTTCTTT.

The J gene is TRBJ2-7, the V gene TRBV5-6, with D perhaps being TRBD1 or TRBD2 (7 bases each). The V end lost 4 bases, the J end lost 1 base, and 18 bases lay between the germline ends. Per germline, CDR1 SGHDT and CDR2 YYEEEE. The CDR3 runs 16 residues. The CDR3 here is CASSPGRGTMSYEQYF. DNA of the CDR3: TGTGCCAGCAGCCCCGGCAGGGGGACTATGTCCTACGAGCAGTACTTC. The full variable domain, completed using reference TRBV5-6 and TRBJ2-7, is DAGVTQSPTHLIKTRGQQVTLRCSPKSGHDTVSWYQQALGQGPQFIFQYYEEEERQRGNFPDRFSGHQFPNYSSELNVNALLLGDSALYLCASSPGRGTMSYEQYFGPGTRLTVT.

This chain uses TRBV10-3 with TRBJ1-2; TRBD1 agrees at 11 bases. This CDR3 spans 15 amino acids. The ends lost 5 bases at V and 6 bases at J; junction bases unmatched: 8. The germline V gene encodes CDR1 ENHRY and CDR2 SYGVKD. The CDR3 DNA follows: TGTGCCATCAGTACTAGGGACAGGGGGGAGGATGGCTACACCTTC. Translating gives CAISTRDRGEDGYTF.

Only a few counts were recorded for this clonotype. The chain joins TRBV7-9 to TRBJ1-3; D gene uncertain. This CDR3 has 15 residues. Between the trimmed V and J ends, which lost 5 bases and 1 base, there was a span of 12 bases. Germline V gene sequence: CDR1 SEHNR, CDR2 FQNEAQ (reference sequence). CDR3 DNA sequence: TGTGCCAGCAGCGGGTCAGGATCGTCTGGAAACACCATATATTTT. Translation gives CASSGSGSSGNTIYF. Drawing the rest from reference TRBV7-9 and TRBJ1-3, the complete variable domain is DTGVSQNPRHKITKRGQNVTFRCDPISEHNRLYWYRQTLGQGPEFLTYFQNEAQLEKSRLLSDRFSAERPKGSFSTLEIQRTEQGDSAMYLCASSGSGSSGNTIYFGEGSWLTVV.

The CDR3 sequence is CSVEDLGQWGEQFF. CDR3 coding DNA: TGCAGCGTTGAAGATCTGGGACAGTGGGGTGAGCAGTTCTTC. This chain joins TRBV29-1 and TRBJ2-1, with 7 bases lining up with TRBD1. CDR1 is SQVTM and CDR2 is ANQGSEA in the germline V gene. The CDR3 runs to 14 residues. With 0 bases clipped from V and 9 bases from J, the junction kept 8 bases outside the gene matches.